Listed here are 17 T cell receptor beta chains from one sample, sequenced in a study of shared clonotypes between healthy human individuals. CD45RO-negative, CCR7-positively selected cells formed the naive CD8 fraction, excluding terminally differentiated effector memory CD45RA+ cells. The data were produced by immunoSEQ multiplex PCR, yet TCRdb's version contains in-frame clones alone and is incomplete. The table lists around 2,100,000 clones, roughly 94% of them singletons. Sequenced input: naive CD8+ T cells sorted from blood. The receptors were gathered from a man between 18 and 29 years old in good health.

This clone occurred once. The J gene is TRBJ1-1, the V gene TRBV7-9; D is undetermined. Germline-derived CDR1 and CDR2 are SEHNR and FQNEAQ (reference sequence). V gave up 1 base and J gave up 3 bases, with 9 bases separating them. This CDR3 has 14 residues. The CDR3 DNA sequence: TGTGCCAGCAGCTTAGACCCCGAAGACACTGAAGCTTTCTTT. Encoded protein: CASSLDPEDTEAFF.

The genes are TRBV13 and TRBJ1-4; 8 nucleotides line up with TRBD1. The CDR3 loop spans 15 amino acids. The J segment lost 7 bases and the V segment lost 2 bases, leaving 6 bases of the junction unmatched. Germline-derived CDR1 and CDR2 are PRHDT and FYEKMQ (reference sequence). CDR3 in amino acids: CASSLLPGGSEKLFF. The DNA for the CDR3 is TGTGCCAGCAGCTTACTACCAGGGGGCAGTGAAAAACTGTTTTTT.

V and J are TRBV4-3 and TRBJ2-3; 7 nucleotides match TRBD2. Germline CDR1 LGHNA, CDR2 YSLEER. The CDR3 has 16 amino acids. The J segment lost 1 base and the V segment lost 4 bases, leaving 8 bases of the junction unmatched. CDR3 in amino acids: CASSLLLAVGTDTQYF. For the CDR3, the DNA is TGCGCCAGCAGCCTATTGCTAGCGGTGGGCACAGATACGCAGTATTTT.

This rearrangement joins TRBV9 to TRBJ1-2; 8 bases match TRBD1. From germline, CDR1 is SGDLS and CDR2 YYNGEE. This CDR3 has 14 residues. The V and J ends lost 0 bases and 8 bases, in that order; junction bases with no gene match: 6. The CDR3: CASSVGTGSYGYTF. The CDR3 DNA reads TGTGCCAGCAGCGTAGGGACAGGGAGCTACGGCTACACCTTC.

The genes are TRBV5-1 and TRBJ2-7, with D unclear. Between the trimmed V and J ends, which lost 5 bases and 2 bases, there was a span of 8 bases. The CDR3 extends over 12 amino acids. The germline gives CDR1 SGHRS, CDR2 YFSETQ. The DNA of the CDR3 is TGCGCCAGCAGGTCAGATGCCTACGAGCAGTACTTC. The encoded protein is CASRSDAYEQYF.

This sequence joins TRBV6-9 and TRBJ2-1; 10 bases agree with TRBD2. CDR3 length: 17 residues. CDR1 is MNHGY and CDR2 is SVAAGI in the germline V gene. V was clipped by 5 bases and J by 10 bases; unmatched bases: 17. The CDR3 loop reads CASSPSLIAGGDREQFF. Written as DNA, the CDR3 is TGTGCCAGCAGTCCTTCGCTAATAGCGGGAGGTGACCGCGAGCAGTTCTTC.

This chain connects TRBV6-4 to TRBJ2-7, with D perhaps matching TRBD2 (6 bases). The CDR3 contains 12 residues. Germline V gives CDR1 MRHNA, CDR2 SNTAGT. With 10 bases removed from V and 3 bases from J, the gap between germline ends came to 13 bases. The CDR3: CANPSDFYEQYF. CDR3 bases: TGTGCCAATCCTAGCGATTTCTACGAGCAGTACTTC.

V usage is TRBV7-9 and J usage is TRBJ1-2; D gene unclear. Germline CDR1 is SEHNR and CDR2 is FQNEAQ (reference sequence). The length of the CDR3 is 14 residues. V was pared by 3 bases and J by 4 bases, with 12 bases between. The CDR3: CASSFTAILYGYTF. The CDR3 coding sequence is TGTGCCAGCAGCTTCACAGCCATCCTCTATGGCTACACCTTC.

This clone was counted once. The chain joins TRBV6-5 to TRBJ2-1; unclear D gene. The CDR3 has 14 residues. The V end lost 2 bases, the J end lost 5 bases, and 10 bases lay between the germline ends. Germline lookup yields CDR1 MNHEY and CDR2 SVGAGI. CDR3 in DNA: TGTGCCAGCAGTTACGCAGGTATCGACAATGAGCAGTTCTTC. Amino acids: CASSYAGIDNEQFF.

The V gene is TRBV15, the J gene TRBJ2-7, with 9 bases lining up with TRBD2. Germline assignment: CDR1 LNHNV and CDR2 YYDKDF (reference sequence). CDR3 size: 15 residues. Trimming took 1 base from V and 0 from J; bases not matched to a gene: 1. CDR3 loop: CATSRGLADSYEQYF. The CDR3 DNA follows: TGTGCCACCAGCAGAGGACTAGCGGACTCCTACGAGCAGTACTTC.

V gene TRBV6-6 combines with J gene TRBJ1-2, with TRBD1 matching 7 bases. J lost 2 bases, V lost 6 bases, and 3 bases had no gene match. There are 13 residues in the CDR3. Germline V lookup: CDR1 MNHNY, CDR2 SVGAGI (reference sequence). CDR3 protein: CASSTTGNYGYTF. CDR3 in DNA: TGTGCCAGCAGCACGACAGGGAACTATGGCTACACCTTC.

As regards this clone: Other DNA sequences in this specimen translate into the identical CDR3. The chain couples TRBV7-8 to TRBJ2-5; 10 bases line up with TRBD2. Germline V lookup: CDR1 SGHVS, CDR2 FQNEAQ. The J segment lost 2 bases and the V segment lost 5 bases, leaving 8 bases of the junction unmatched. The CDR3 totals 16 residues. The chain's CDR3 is CASSPRLAGLQETQYF. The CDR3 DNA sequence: TGTGCCAGCAGCCCCCGACTAGCGGGTTTACAAGAGACCCAGTACTTC.

The CDR3 sequence is CAWSVLKVGEAFF. CDR3 nucleotides: TGTGCCTGGAGTGTACTTAAAGTGGGGGAGGCTTTCTTT. J is TRBJ1-1 and V is TRBV30; D possibly corresponds to TRBD1 (5 bases). CDR3 length: 13 residues. V was shortened by 0 bases and J by 11 bases, with 16 bases between the two germline ends. CDR1 GTSNPN and CDR2 SVGIG come from the germline V gene (reference sequence).

CDR3 region: CASSATPYNEQFF. The CDR3 DNA reads as TGTGCCAGCAGCGCGACGCCCTACAATGAGCAGTTCTTC. The chain links TRBV9 to TRBJ2-1; the D is unclear. This CDR3 contains 13 residues. The V end was cut by 3 bases, the J end by 2 bases, with 6 bases between. CDR1 and CDR2 (germline): SGDLS, YYNGEE.

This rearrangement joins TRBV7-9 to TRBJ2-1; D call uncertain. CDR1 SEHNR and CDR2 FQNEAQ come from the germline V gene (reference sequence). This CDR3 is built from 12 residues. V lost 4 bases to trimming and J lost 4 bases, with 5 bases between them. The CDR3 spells CASSYLYNEQFF. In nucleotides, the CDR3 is TGTGCCAGCAGCTACCTATACAATGAGCAGTTCTTC.

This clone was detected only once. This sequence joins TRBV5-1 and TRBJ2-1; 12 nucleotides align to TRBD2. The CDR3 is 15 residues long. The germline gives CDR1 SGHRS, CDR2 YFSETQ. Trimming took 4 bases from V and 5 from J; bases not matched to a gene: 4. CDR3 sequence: CASSQTSGGDNEQFF. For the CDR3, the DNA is TGCGCCAGCAGCCAGACTAGCGGGGGAGACAATGAGCAGTTCTTC.

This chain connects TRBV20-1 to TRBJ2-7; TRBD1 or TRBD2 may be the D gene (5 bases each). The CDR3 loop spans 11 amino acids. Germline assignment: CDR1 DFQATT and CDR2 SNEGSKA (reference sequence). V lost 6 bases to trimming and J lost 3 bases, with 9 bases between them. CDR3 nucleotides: TGCAGTGCCGGGACGGGCTACGAGCAGTACTTC. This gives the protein CSAGTGYEQYF.